The rows below give T cell receptor beta chains drawn from one sample of a study of molecular identifiers for immune sequencing clone quantification. Each CDR3 protein gets one entry after TCRdb re-called the PCR reads with MiXCR. The repertoire holds around 300,000 distinct CDR3 sequences, roughly 24% seen once, with 0.74% in the top ten. Material for sequencing was naive CD8+ T cells from blood, with Jurkat cell RNA spiked in. These receptors were obtained from a human donor in good health. Some libraries in this study had Jurkat cell RNA spiked in. CDR3s include the opening cysteine and the closing phenylalanine or tryptophan. Each record gives: J gene, V gene, D gene, CDR3 protein. D genes are given only for firm matches.

J gene: TRBJ2-7; V gene: TRBV4-1; D gene: -; CDR3 protein: CASSQAQEGYSYEQYF
J gene: TRBJ1-1; V gene: TRBV5-1; D gene: -; CDR3 protein: CASRYGSDTEAFF
J gene: TRBJ2-7; V gene: TRBV19; D gene: -; CDR3 protein: CASSLIGGHEQYF
J gene: TRBJ2-3; V gene: TRBV12-3/TRBV12-4; D gene: -; CDR3 protein: CASSPTGDSLVDTQYF
J gene: TRBJ2-3; V gene: TRBV7-8; D gene: -; CDR3 protein: CASSPASVGDTQYF
J gene: TRBJ1-5; V gene: TRBV6-2/TRBV6-3; D gene: -; CDR3 protein: CASSYEGWGNQPQHF
J gene: TRBJ1-3; V gene: TRBV27; D gene: -; CDR3 protein: CASKDWRESPIYF
J gene: TRBJ2-2; V gene: TRBV5-1; D gene: TRBD2; CDR3 protein: CASSLDATSGRNTGELFF
J gene: TRBJ1-3; V gene: TRBV7-9; D gene: -; CDR3 protein: CASSPGTYPIYF
J gene: TRBJ2-5; V gene: TRBV28; D gene: TRBD1; CDR3 protein: CASSFTTGGNRVTQYF